The TCR beta chain under discussion was sequenced for a study of blood T cells in healthy people across ages. Whole-study context: Template switching caught about one barcoded beta molecule for each two T cells. Study outcomes and limitations: Naive T cell percentage by flow cytometry tracked strongly with beta diversity. Considered underestimates were the diversity estimates obtained from one million T cells. Age advanced and TCR beta diversity per million T cells fell, roughly linearly.

A remark on this clonotype: What it binds is unknown.

The CDR3 totals 20 residues. Trimming took off 3 bases at V and 0 bases at J, with 24 bases between the two ends. Next came a second PCR, run for about 7 to 12 cycles, which used a sample-barcoded 5' primer along with a J-beta primer mix. TCRdb used MiXCR to reprocess the 5' RACE reads, holding one entry per CDR3 protein. The sample yields more than 1,400,000 distinct CDR3 sequences, approximately 38% seen once. J is TRBJ2-1 and V is TRBV12-3 or TRBV12-4; D possibly corresponds to TRBD2 (6 bases). This receptor was obtained from a woman under 30 in good health. Sequencing was done on a sample of blood. The CDR3 nucleotides are TGTGCCAGCAGTTTGGGGGGTAGTGCTCCTAGGTCAGGCTCCTACAATGAGCAGTTCTTC. This encodes CASSLGGSAPRSGSYNEQFF.